This T cell receptor (beta chain) was retrieved from a study of blood T cell repertoires in COVID-19. Study in general: Samples taken during acute and convalescent COVID-19 were collected in the United States, Italy and Spain. From T cells, B-cell-depleted T cells, or PBMCs came the material, which was cDNA or gDNA.

Source study methods: Reference gene primers were amplified, and this amplification served to estimate nucleated cell counts. Data came from immunoSEQ multiplex PCR; TCRdb stores just in-frame clones and leaves some out. V and J calls and clone size are copied from that table; D and trimming were computed from the DNA. The sample yields approximately 190,000 clones, about 88% seen once. J gave up 5 bases and V 5 bases, and 7 bases lay outside the gene matches. The CDR3 loop spans 16 amino acids. From germline, CDR1 is LNHDA and CDR2 SQIVND (reference sequence). Source material: peripheral blood. This clonotype originated in a young man with active or convalescent COVID-19. This sequence joins TRBV19 and TRBJ2-5; TRBD2 agrees at 14 bases. The CDR3 protein is CASSPGTSGRGETQYF. The CDR3 coding sequence is TGTGCCAGTAGTCCCGGGACTAGCGGGAGAGGGGAGACCCAGTACTTC. Together with reference TRBV19 and TRBJ2-5, the CDR3 gives the full variable domain: DGGITQSPKYLFRKEGQNVTLSCEQNLNHDAMYWYRQDPGQGLRLIYYSQIVNDFQKGDIAEGYSVSREKKESFPLTVTSAQKNPTAFYLCASSPGTSGRGETQYFGPGTRLLVL.